This T cell receptor beta chain was sequenced for a study of cytomegalovirus exposure and HLA in healthy donors. Method: immunoSEQ multiplex PCR; TCRdb's copy keeps in-frame clones and lacks some. Of about 110,000 clones listed, roughly 87% are singletons. This CDR3 region has 13 residues. With 0 bases removed from V and 5 bases from J, the gap between germline ends came to 10 bases. Germline values: CDR1 GTSNPN, CDR2 SVGIG (reference sequence). The chain couples TRBV30 to TRBJ2-5; D not resolved. The sequenced material came from PBMCs. This clonotype originated in a woman aged 18-29 years in good health and CMV-seronegative. The CDR3 nucleotides read TGTGCCTGGAGTGTTCGACAATTGGAGACCCAGTACTTC. This translates into CAWSVRQLETQYF.